This T cell receptor beta chain was captured by sequencing in a study of blood T cell repertoires in COVID-19. Cohorts were determined from participant-reported clinical history. The V gene's germline CDR1 is SGHTA and CDR2 FQGTGA. Trimming pared 0 bases from V and 5 bases from J, leaving 8 bases between. The CDR3 is 14 amino acids. This clone has a handful of counts. Original data processing: Quantification of nucleated cells was approximated via reference gene primer amplification. Here immunoSEQ multiplex PCR was the method, and the copy in TCRdb shows in-frame clones only, minus some. V and J calls and clone size follow that table, whereas D and trimming were derived from the DNA. This sample yields about 350,000 clones, of which about 90% are seen a single time; approximately 1% belongs to the top ten.

Material: PBMCs or T cells enriched from blood (not recorded which). The chain carries TRBV7-3 and TRBJ2-1, with a possible D match to TRBD1 (5 bases). The receptor was derived from a young woman who had been exposed to COVID-19. The CDR3 spells CASSLTWTNNEQFF. CDR3 nucleotide sequence: TGTGCCAGCAGCTTAACGTGGACAAACAATGAGCAGTTCTTC.